This T cell receptor (beta chain) derives from a study of cytomegalovirus exposure and HLA in healthy donors. Study summary: From donors who were HLA-typed, an early data release held 81 million or so unique TCRs. Study-level points and caveats: For most subjects, TCR beta sequences were reported to predict HLA-A and HLA-B alleles with accuracy. Upon later analysis, TCR association rates were observed to vary by HLA locus, being highest for DRB1 and lowest for HLA-C.

In the case of this clone: The antigen is not known.

Researchers ran the PCR with 60 Vbeta and 13 Jbeta primers. Original processing notes: Per a later analysis, the number of unique TCR beta chains was 75 million to 90 million, of which around 9.9 million were shared. The data were produced by immunoSEQ multiplex PCR, yet TCRdb's version contains in-frame clones alone and is incomplete. V, J and clone size were drawn from that table, and D and trimming were deduced from the DNA. This sample has 100,000 to 150,000 clones, with over 60% found just once. Germline V lookup: CDR1 KGHSH, CDR2 LQKENI. Trimming cost V 2 bases and J 5 bases, with 14 bases left between them. CDR3 length: 15 residues.

Sequenced: PBMCs. The chain is built from TRBV18 and TRBJ2-3; the D gene is possibly TRBD2 (5 bases). This TCR was recovered from a female donor in good health and CMV-seronegative. DNA for the CDR3: TGTGCCAGCTCACCATTGGGGAGAGCGAAAGATACGCAGTATTTT. This translates into CASSPLGRAKDTQYF.